This T cell receptor (beta chain) was sequenced in a study of blood T cells in healthy people across ages (dated by TCRdb to between 2014 and 2017). Turning to the overall study: In model experiments, roughly one uniquely barcoded TCR beta cDNA molecule per two T cells was captured by template switching. The donors were split into four age groups: young (average around 15 years), middle-aged (nearly 40), aged (about 56) and long-lived (about 82). Using the same blood draw, the study looked at two additional independent replicas of 1 million unique cDNA reads for two donors, one aged 18 to 30 and the other aged 80 or older. Age-related changes in TCR beta repertoire diversity were measured in the study by deep sequencing normalized with unique cDNA molecular identifiers.

The donors were roughly 39 Caucasian individuals from Russia, aged about 6 to 100 years, who were systemically healthy. Each donor gave about 9.2 milliliters of peripheral blood, drawn into EDTA-treated Vacutainer tubes. Ficoll-Paque density-gradient centrifugation was used to isolate PBMCs, with at least 7 million obtained per sample. Total RNA, at least 6 micrograms per sample, was extracted from PBMCs with Trizol reagent. The percentages of naive CD45RAhigh/CD27high T cells were determined by flow cytometry on a PBMC aliquot from every donor. Unmatched junction bases come to 3, with V trimmed by 2 bases and J by 2 bases. Including cysteine and phenylalanine, the CDR3 has 16 amino acids. Only CDR3 DNA is held: 48 bases, read in frame from base 1. CDR1 and CDR2 (SGHRS, YFSETQ) derive from the germline V gene. As to this clonotype: Its binding antigen is unknown. No quality values exist for individual bases; no much larger clone is one base distant.

Study-level results and caveats: Estimates of total diversity based on one million sequenced T cells were considered lower bounds and underestimates. Compared with the aged group, more naive CD4+ T cells, fewer expanded clones and increased TCR diversity were shown by the long-lived group, suggesting age selection. Donor CMV infection status was unknown, potentially confounding age-related changes in expanded clonotypes. Observed TCR beta diversity correlated strongly with the percentage of naive T cells measured by flow cytometry. As age increased, observed TCR beta diversity per million T cells dropped in a roughly linear way, and a significant reduction was already evident by age 40. Because profiling used bulk unsorted PBMCs, naive and antigen-experienced compartments could not be compared conclusively.

Libraries were built with 5' RACE. TCRdb shows the sequencer as Illumina HiSeq 2500. A second PCR of roughly 7 to 12 cycles was run with a J-beta primer mix and a sample-barcoded 5' primer. Each TCR beta cDNA molecule received a unique molecular identifier from a template-switch 5' adaptor carrying 12 random nucleotides. At least 2.5 million CDR3-containing paired-end reads were obtained from each sample. All of the RNA was converted into first-strand cDNA using the Mint cDNA synthesis kit, with a TRBC-specific oligonucleotide serving as the primer. Following uracil-DNA glycosylase treatment, a first 18-cycle PCR with universal primers M1SS and BC2_uni_R was performed on all cDNA. The paper's data handling went like this. For normalization, 1 million high-quality reads were randomly selected from each sample, with every read carrying a distinct molecular identifier. Instead of being binned into consensus sequences, reads that shared molecular identifiers were thrown out. CDR3 identification, clonotype clustering and error correction used MiTCR with a Q25 quality threshold and the strictest error-elimination algorithm. A nonparametric unseen species model with Euler transformation was used to estimate a lower bound on total TCR beta diversity. TCRdb reran the public reads through fastp at Q25 and MiXCR, keeping productive beta chains. Rows are combined by CDR3 protein, so each entry shows the most common genes and DNA. In this record, the V and J calls reflect TCRdb's handling and not the investigators' own analysis. Across this sample there are 550,000 to 650,000 distinct CDR3 sequences, with about 29% seen only once. The biggest ten clones account for 3% to 4% of the sample.

This sample was shared with a second study, whose subject was T cells of mothers and their children. As that second paper reports: Nine systemically healthy Caucasian individuals served as donors, namely three mothers together with their six children. cDNA synthesis consumed the entire amount of extracted RNA, loaded at around 1.5 ug RNA in each 15 ul reaction. In the second PCR, the M1S primer introduced both the sample barcodes and 2-4 random nucleotides. Over 8 million TCR beta CDR3 reads came from each mother, compared with approximately 3 million reads from each child. TCR recombination output is similarly shaped by thymic selection in related and unrelated pairs, with a minor effect exerted by inherited differences. Normalized repertoire overlap in related mother-child pairs was always slightly higher than in unrelated mother-child pairs, but the difference was never significant. No persistent microchimeric T cell clones were found, with a detection sensitivity of 85 to 100 clones per million clonotypes. Deep NGS was used in the study to compare the TCR beta repertoires of mothers and children and to look for features that separate related mother-child pairs from unrelated individuals. Mothers averaged around 43 +/- 4 years of age and children averaged around 10 +/- 4 years. After adapter ligation with NEBNext reagents, the libraries were sequenced on Illumina HiSeq 2000 with 100+100 nt paired-end reads. Mother and child libraries were prepared a month apart and sequenced in separate runs to prevent cross-contamination. Between 500,000 and 2,000,000 distinct TCR beta clonotypes were identified per donor. Naive TCR beta clonotypes were estimated from low-frequency clonotypes matched to each donor's FACS-determined naive share, without sorting.

This chain is built from TRBV5-1 and TRBJ2-6; TRBD2 fits 8 bases in the junction. Sequencing was done on a sample of blood. This TCR derives from a boy between 2 and 15 years old in good health. In nucleotide form, the sequence is TGCGCCAGCAGCTTCACGGGAGGGACTGGGGCCAACGTCCTGACTTTC. This translates into CASSFTGGTGANVLTF.